This T cell receptor beta chain was recorded in a study of T cells in Graves' hyperthyroidism and ophthalmopathy. The source material, RNA transcripts, was used to amplify TCR beta CDR3 regions. The HTBI set primed first-round TCR CDR3 RT-PCR. Via MiXCR, TCRdb re-called the multiplex PCR reads, giving one row per CDR3 protein. The table lists about 510,000 distinct CDR3 sequences, 46% of them singletons. The sample holds a few counts of this clonotype. The antigen is not known. Findings and limits, study-wide: Most expanded thyroid clonotypes above 0.001 also appeared in blood. Ophthalmopathy was identified by the model a median around 6.9 months ahead of onset.

Germline lookup yields CDR1 LNHNV and CDR2 YYDKDF (reference sequence). With 5 bases clipped from V and 10 bases from J, the junction kept 10 bases outside the gene matches. CDR3 size: 15 residues. Pregnant or lactating patients were excluded, as were those with uncontrolled infection or other autoimmune disease. Diagnosis rested on symptoms, serum thyroxine and TRAb, thyroid ultrasound, and orbital computed tomography. The material sequenced was peripheral blood or thyroid tissue (not recorded which). This receptor was identified in an adult woman with Graves' disease, either hyperthyroidism or ophthalmopathy (not recorded which). The chain has TRBV15 and TRBJ1-6; TRBD1 matches at 8 bases. The DNA of the CDR3 is TGTGCCACCAGCGGTGGACAGGGTGTAGGCTCACCCCTCCACTTT. This gives the protein CATSGGQGVGSPLHF.